The T cell receptor (beta chain) under discussion was sequenced for a study of CD8 T cells in Susac syndrome. An input of about 0.45 to 1 ug of RNA was subjected to reverse transcription using random hexamers. MiXCR, run by TCRdb on the immunoSEQ multiplex PCR reads, gives a single entry per CDR3 protein. The repertoire includes roughly 150,000 distinct CDR3 sequences, 94% of them detected once, and around 0.21% sits in the top ten. In contrast to the negatively isolated CD8+ and CD4+ T cells, TEMRA cells were FACS-enriched. The germline V gene has CDR1 LGHDT and CDR2 YNNKEL (reference sequence). The V end lost 1 base, the J end lost 4 bases, and 20 bases lay between the germline ends. This CDR3 region has 17 residues.

This clonotype originated in a human donor with multiple sclerosis. Material: CD8+ T cells from PBMCs. The gene calls are TRBV3-1 and TRBJ2-7, with D tentatively TRBD1 (6 bases). CDR3 residues: CASSQVVGQGSSYEQYF. The CDR3 region has the DNA TGTGCCAGCAGCCAAGTGGTGGGACAAGGATCTTCTTACGAGCAGTACTTC.